This T cell receptor beta chain stems from a study of cytomegalovirus exposure and HLA in healthy donors. Study-level points and caveats: A link between a missense DCLRE1C variant and TCR beta V- and J-gene trimming emerged from a later analysis.

Turning to this clone: Its antigen is as yet unknown.

The study ran its PCR with 60 Vbeta and 13 Jbeta primers. Assay used: immunoSEQ multiplex PCR; TCRdb lists only in-frame clones, some missing. This sample contains 130,000 or so clones. The CDR3 loop spans 17 amino acids. With V trimmed by 4 bases and J by 0 bases, 9 bases remained unmatched. Germline assignment: CDR1 SGHRS and CDR2 YFSETQ. The sample consisted of PBMCs. This sequence joins TRBV5-1 and TRBJ1-3, with 8 bases matching TRBD1. The clonotype originates from a woman aged 35 to 49 in good health and CMV-seronegative. As DNA, the CDR3 is TGCGCCAGCAGCCTCCTTCCGGGACAGGCCTCTGGAAACACCATATATTTT. This codes for CASSLLPGQASGNTIYF. Drawing the rest from reference TRBV5-1 and TRBJ1-3, the complete variable domain is KAGVTQTPRYLIKTRGQQVTLSCSPISGHRSVSWYQQTPGQGLQFLFEYFSETQRNKGNFPGRFSGRQFSNSRSEMNVSTLELGDSALYLCASSLLPGQASGNTIYFGEGSWLTVV.